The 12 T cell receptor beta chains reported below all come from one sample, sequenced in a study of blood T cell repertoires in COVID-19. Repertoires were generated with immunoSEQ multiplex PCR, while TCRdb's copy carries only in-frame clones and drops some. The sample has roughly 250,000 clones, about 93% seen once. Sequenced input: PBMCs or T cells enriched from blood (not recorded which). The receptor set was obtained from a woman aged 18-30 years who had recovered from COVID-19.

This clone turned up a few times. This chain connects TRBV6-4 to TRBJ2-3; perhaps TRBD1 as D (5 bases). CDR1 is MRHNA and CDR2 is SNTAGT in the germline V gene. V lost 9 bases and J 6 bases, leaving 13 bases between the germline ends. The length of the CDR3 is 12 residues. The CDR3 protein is CARSQGSDTQYF. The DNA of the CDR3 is TGTGCCAGGTCCCAGGGTTCGGATACGCAGTATTTT.

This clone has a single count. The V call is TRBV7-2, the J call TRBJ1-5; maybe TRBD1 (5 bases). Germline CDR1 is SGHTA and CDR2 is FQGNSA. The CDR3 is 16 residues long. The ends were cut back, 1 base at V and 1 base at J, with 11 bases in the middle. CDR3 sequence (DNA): TGTGCCAGCAGCTTAGGTACAGGCCGGAGCAATCAGCCCCAGCATTTT. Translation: CASSLGTGRSNQPQHF.

The CDR3 DNA follows: TGTGCCAGCAGCCAAGATCGGGGACTAGCGGTTTACAATGAGCAGTTCTTC. Protein: CASSQDRGLAVYNEQFF. V and J are TRBV3-1 (or the pseudogene TRBV3-2) and TRBJ2-1; TRBD2 matches 11 bases. The germline CDR1 and CDR2 sequences are LGHDT and YNNKEL (reference sequence). This CDR3 region has 17 residues. V was clipped by 0 bases and J by 4 bases; unmatched bases: 5.

CDR3 sequence reads: CASSQDRGQPQHF. The CDR3 DNA reads as TGTGCCAGCAGCCAAGACAGGGGTCAGCCCCAGCATTTT. The chain links TRBV14 to TRBJ1-5, with TRBD1 as a possible D gene (6 bases). CDR3 size: 13 residues. Trimming removed 0 bases from V and 6 bases from J, with 6 bases in between. Germline CDR1 reads SGHDN; CDR2 reads FVKESK.

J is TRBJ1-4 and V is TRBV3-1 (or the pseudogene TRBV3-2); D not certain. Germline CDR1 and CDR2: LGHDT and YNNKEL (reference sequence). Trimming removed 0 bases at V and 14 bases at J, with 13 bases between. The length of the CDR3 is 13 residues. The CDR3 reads CASSQETGSGLFF. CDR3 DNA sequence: TGTGCCAGCAGCCAAGAGACTGGGTCGGGGCTGTTTTTT.

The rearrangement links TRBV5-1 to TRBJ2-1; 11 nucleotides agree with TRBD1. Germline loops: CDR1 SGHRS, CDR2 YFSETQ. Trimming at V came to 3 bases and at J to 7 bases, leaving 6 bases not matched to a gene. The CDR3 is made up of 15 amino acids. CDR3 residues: CASSSGQGASNEQFF. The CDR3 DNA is TGCGCCAGCAGCTCAGGACAGGGGGCTTCTAATGAGCAGTTCTTC.

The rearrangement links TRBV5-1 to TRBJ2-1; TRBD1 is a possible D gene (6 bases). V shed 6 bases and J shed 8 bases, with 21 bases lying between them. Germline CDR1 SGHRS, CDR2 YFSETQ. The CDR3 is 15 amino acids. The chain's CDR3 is CASTTGLEIFDEQFF. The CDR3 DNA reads TGCGCCAGCACTACAGGGCTAGAGATATTCGATGAGCAGTTCTTC.

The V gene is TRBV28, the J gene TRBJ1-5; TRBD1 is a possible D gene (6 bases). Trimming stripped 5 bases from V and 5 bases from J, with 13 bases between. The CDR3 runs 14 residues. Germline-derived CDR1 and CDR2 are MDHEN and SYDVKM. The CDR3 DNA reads TGTGCCAGCAGTGCCGGACAGTCCTATCAGCCCCAGCATTTT. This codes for CASSAGQSYQPQHF.

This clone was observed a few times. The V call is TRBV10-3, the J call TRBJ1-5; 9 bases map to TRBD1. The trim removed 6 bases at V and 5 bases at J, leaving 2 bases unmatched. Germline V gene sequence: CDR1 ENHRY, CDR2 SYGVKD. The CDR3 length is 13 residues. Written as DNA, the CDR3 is TGTGCCATCAGGGGACAGGGTGATCAGCCCCAGCATTTT. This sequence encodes CAIRGQGDQPQHF.

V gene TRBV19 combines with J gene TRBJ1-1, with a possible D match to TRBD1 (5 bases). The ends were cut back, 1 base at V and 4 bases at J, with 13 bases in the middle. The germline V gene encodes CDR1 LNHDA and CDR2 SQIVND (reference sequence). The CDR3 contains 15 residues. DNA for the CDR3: TGTGCCAGTAGTATAGGGCTGGGGACTCGCACTGAAGCTTTCTTT. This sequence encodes CASSIGLGTRTEAFF.

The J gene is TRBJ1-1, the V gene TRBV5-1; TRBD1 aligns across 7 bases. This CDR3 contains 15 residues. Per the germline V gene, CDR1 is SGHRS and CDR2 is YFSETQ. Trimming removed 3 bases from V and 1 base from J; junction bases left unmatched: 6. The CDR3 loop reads CASSSNRGPNTEAFF. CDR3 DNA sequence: TGCGCCAGCAGCTCAAACAGGGGACCGAACACTGAAGCTTTCTTT.

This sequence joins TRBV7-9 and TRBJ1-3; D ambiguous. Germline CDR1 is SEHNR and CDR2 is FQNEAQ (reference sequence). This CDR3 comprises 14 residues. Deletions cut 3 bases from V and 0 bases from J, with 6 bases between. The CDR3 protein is CASSLSPSGNTIYF. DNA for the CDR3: TGTGCCAGCAGCTTGAGCCCCTCTGGAAACACCATATATTTT.